The 7 T cell receptor beta chains below all came from one sample that was sequenced in a study of CD8+ T cells in alopecia areata. The treatment here: oral pan-JAK inhibitor, 5-10 mg twice daily. Following extraction, RNA underwent reverse transcription to cDNA, which served as the sequencing template. Assay: immunoSEQ multiplex PCR; the TCRdb copy retains only in-frame clones and omits some. This sample carries approximately 100,000 clones, around 60% of them seen once, and the ten largest clones take 16%. The input for sequencing was CD8+ T cells sorted from blood, taken between weeks 55 and 65, from a patient treated with tofacitinib. Receptors originate from a human donor with alopecia areata.

The CDR3 bases are TGTGCCAGCAGTGAATCACCGGGACTCTCAGGCGCAGATACGCAGTATTTT. Amino acid sequence: CASSESPGLSGADTQYF. This chain links TRBV25-1 with TRBJ2-3, with a tentative D call TRBD2 (6 bases). In germline, CDR1 is MGHDK, CDR2 SYGVNS. The V and J ends lost 1 base and 4 bases respectively, with 18 bases between them. The CDR3 totals 17 residues.

The CDR3 reads CSVEDLRDSEWNTDTQYF. Here the CDR3 DNA reads TGCAGCGTTGAAGATCTTCGGGACAGCGAATGGAACACAGATACGCAGTATTTT. The V and J genes are TRBV29-1 and TRBJ2-3; 7 nucleotides match TRBD1. The germline V gene encodes CDR1 SQVTM and CDR2 ANQGSEA. The CDR3 runs 18 residues. V gave up 0 bases and J gave up 2 bases; unmatched junction bases: 14.

The chain uses TRBV2 and TRBJ1-5; D perhaps matches TRBD1 (5 bases). The CDR3 has 16 amino acids. The ends were cut back, 4 bases at V and 1 base at J, with 14 bases in the middle. Looked up from germline, CDR1 is SNHLY and CDR2 is FYNNEI. For the CDR3, the DNA is TGTGCCAGCAGTGTTCAGGGACCGAAAAGCAATCAGCCCCAGCATTTT. Protein product: CASSVQGPKSNQPQHF.

The chain couples TRBV5-6 to TRBJ2-3; D ambiguous. In germline, CDR1 is SGHDT, CDR2 YYEEEE. The V gene lost 2 bases and the J gene lost 6 bases, with 19 bases spanning the gap. The CDR3 sequence is 16 residues long. CDR3 region: CASSLGLMPVADTQYF. CDR3 coding DNA: TGTGCCAGCAGCTTAGGCCTAATGCCGGTCGCGGATACGCAGTATTTT.

The rearrangement links TRBV6-5 to TRBJ1-5; D might be TRBD1 (5 bases). V lost 5 bases and J lost 5, with 13 bases in between. From germline, CDR1 is MNHEY and CDR2 SVGAGI. The length of the CDR3 is 14 residues. In nucleotides, the CDR3 is TGTGCCAGCAGTAACTTCTCAGGGTATCAGCCCCAGCATTTT. It yields the protein CASSNFSGYQPQHF.

The V gene is TRBV2, the J gene TRBJ2-1, with 9 bases that match TRBD1. V was clipped by 6 bases and J by 5 bases; unmatched bases: 20. The CDR3 is 19 amino acids. Germline V lookup: CDR1 SNHLY, CDR2 FYNNEI. In nucleotides, the CDR3 is TGTGCCAGCAGCGTCTTCCCACAGGGGGCTCTCCTTAAGGACAATGAGCAGTTCTTC. Protein: CASSVFPQGALLKDNEQFF.

Comments on this clone: Relative to the germline gene, one junction end is altered; a read error may explain this. The rearrangement links TRBV14 to TRBJ2-1, with 11 bases aligning to TRBD2. Germline CDR1 and CDR2: SGHDN and FVKESK. There are 18 residues in the CDR3. The CDR3 coding sequence is TGTGCCAGCAGCCAATGGGAGGTCACTAGCGGGGGATACAATAAGCAGTTCTTC. It is translated as CASSQWEVTSGGYNKQFF.